This T cell receptor beta chain is drawn from a study of cytomegalovirus exposure and HLA in healthy donors. Study-wide findings and caveats: Within an earlier analysis, most TCR beta V segments proved productive either about 87% or about 30% of the time.

Trimming cost V 5 bases and J 7 bases, with 12 bases left between them. Germline CDR1 MNHEY, CDR2 SMNVEV (reference sequence). The CDR3 loop spans 13 amino acids. Both 60 Vbeta primers and 13 Jbeta primers went into the PCR. Produced via immunoSEQ multiplex PCR; TCRdb's table is partial and in-frame only. Seen here are roughly 170,000 clones, around 80% observed once, and the top ten hold 1.4% to 1.5%. About this clone itself: The antigen is not known.

The chain has TRBV27 and TRBJ1-5, with no clear D. The sequenced material came from PBMCs. The sequence was obtained from a woman in her thirties in good health and CMV-seropositive. Written as DNA, the CDR3 is TGTGCCAGCAGTCCTCTAACGGGGCAGCCCCAGCATTTT. Amino acid sequence: CASSPLTGQPQHF.